A single TCR beta chain is shown here with its context. The germline V gene has CDR1 MNHNS and CDR2 SASEGT. This CDR3 has 16 residues. The V and J ends lost 3 bases and 9 bases respectively, with 18 bases between them. Source study methods: Reference gene primer amplification gave nucleated cell count estimates. The table came from immunoSEQ multiplex PCR; TCRdb's copy has only in-frame clones and leaves some out. The D gene and trimming were derived from the DNA, and the V and J assignments and clone size from that table. Altogether roughly 250,000 clones are present, about 80% being singletons, with the ten largest covering roughly 10%. This sample is drawn from a study of blood T cell repertoires in COVID-19. Overall study context: From the United States, Italy and Spain came samples of acute and convalescent COVID-19. Sources were T cells, B-cell-depleted T cells, or PBMCs; the material itself was cDNA or gDNA.

This receptor was taken from a woman older than 75 with acute or convalescent COVID-19. The V gene is TRBV6-1, the J gene TRBJ1-6, with D possibly being TRBD1 (5 bases). Sequenced sample: peripheral blood. CDR3 region: CASSEGRVQLGSPLHF. The CDR3 DNA reads TGTGCCAGCAGTGAGGGCAGGGTTCAATTGGGTTCACCCCTCCACTTT.